The entry below describes one T cell receptor (beta chain). Source study methods: The authors estimated nucleated cell counts from reference gene primer amplification. Method: immunoSEQ multiplex PCR; TCRdb's copy keeps in-frame clones and lacks some. Clonal size and the V and J genes are those of that table, whereas D and trimming came from the DNA. The profile shows 55,000 to 80,000 clones, about 80% of them singletons. The sample originates from a study of blood T cell repertoires in COVID-19. Study in general: Some COVID-19 samples were acute and others convalescent; all came from the United States, Italy and Spain. T cells, B-cell-depleted T cells, or PBMCs supplied cDNA or gDNA.

The CDR3 is 15 amino acids. Germline V gene sequence: CDR1 LGHDT, CDR2 YNNKEL (reference sequence). Germline trimming cut 4 bases from V and 3 bases from J; bases unmatched to any gene: 8. This clonotype was sampled from a man in his 70s with acute or convalescent COVID-19. V gene TRBV3-1 (or the pseudogene TRBV3-2) combines with J gene TRBJ2-7; TRBD2 matches 8 bases. The sequenced material came from peripheral blood. CDR3: CASSLTSGRSYEQYF. As DNA, the CDR3 is TGTGCCAGCAGCCTAACTAGCGGAAGAAGCTACGAGCAGTACTTC.